This T cell receptor beta chain comes out of a study of somatic mutations in cytotoxic T cells in rheumatoid arthritis. In the study overall: Patients had 30 to 35 ml EDTA blood drawn right after diagnosis, before any treatment.

CDR1 and CDR2 (germline): MDHEN, SYDVKM. V lost 3 bases and J lost 0, with 16 bases in between. The CDR3 covers 17 residues. Magnetic beads with positive selection isolated CD4+ and CD8+ fractions, whose purity was verified by flow cytometry. A word on this clone: The antigen is unknown.

Study-wide findings and caveats: Statistically, CD8+ T-cell clonality was not significantly distinct between individuals with rheumatoid arthritis and age-matched healthy controls. More than 20% of CD8+ cells belonged to the largest clone in about an eighth of the roughly 65 patients.

TCRdb's table, derived via immunoSEQ multiplex PCR, lists solely in-frame clones and lacks some. The table lists 15,000 to 20,000 clones, approximately 84% of them singletons. Sequencing used CD8+ T cells sorted from blood. The source of this sequence is an adult with rheumatoid arthritis. This chain uses TRBV28 with TRBJ2-3; D may correspond to TRBD1 or TRBD2 (5 bases each). CDR3 protein: CASSLDYNRDSTDTQYF. CDR3 DNA: TGTGCCAGCAGTTTGGATTATAATCGGGACAGCACAGATACGCAGTATTTT.